This TCR beta chain stems from a study of early T cells in non-severe SARS-CoV-2 infection. V lost 6 bases and J 4 bases, leaving 12 bases between the germline ends. The CDR3 is 13 amino acids. Looked up from germline, CDR1 is MNHEY and CDR2 is SMNVEV (reference sequence). A single record per CDR3 protein comes from TCRdb applying MiXCR to the 5' RACE reads. The sample includes 37,000 or so distinct CDR3 sequences, roughly 6% seen only once; the top ten take 5% to 6.5%. This clonotype originated in an adult who was a healthcare worker with PCR-confirmed SARS-CoV-2 infection or an uninfected control (not recorded which). The V and J genes are TRBV27 and TRBJ1-2; D uncertain. Sequenced input: whole blood. CDR3 bases: TGTGCCAGCAGCGACCAAGGGTTCTATGGCTACACCTTC. This translates into CASSDQGFYGYTF.